The source of this T cell receptor beta chain is a study of blood T cell repertoires in COVID-19. Whole-study context: Acute and convalescent COVID-19 specimens originated in the United States, Italy and Spain. In each case, the material was cDNA or gDNA derived from T cells, B-cell-depleted T cells, or PBMCs.

The repertoire was sequenced with immunoSEQ multiplex PCR; TCRdb's copy has only in-frame clones and lacks some. The sample lists about 140,000 clones, around 81% occurring once. V dropped 1 base and J dropped 2; count of bases not matched to a gene: 14. CDR1 and CDR2 (germline): LNHNV, YYDKDF (reference sequence). This CDR3 is 19 amino acids long. The TCR comes from a human donor in a cohort sampled during active COVID-19. The gene calls are TRBV15 and TRBJ2-1, with 7 bases identical to TRBD1. Sequenced: peripheral blood. The CDR3 nucleotides are TGTGCCACCAGCAGAGTGTGGTTTAGGGGGCAAGACGCCTACAATGAGCAGTTCTTC. Its translation is CATSRVWFRGQDAYNEQFF.